Below are 30 T cell receptor beta chains sequenced from a single sample in a study of T cell responses to AZD1222 COVID-19 vaccine. Profiled with immunoSEQ multiplex PCR; TCRdb holds only in-frame clones, not every one. The data show about 110,000 clones, with about 86% seen just once and under 4% held by the top ten. The input for sequencing was peripheral blood, taken on day 0 of AZD1222 vaccination. All receptors derive from an adult in good health.

The V and J genes are TRBV4-1 and TRBJ2-5; no firm D call. Per germline, CDR1 MGHRA and CDR2 YSYEKL. The CDR3 spans 11 residues. The V and J ends lost 6 bases and 5 bases respectively, with 7 bases between them. The CDR3 loop reads CASRSRETQYF. The CDR3 coding sequence is TGCGCCAGCAGGTCCCGGGAGACCCAGTACTTC.

V gene TRBV3-1 (or the pseudogene TRBV3-2) combines with J gene TRBJ1-1; 8 nucleotides agree with TRBD1. Germline values: CDR1 LGHDT, CDR2 YNNKEL (reference sequence). The CDR3 covers 15 residues. Germline trimming cut 3 bases from V and 8 bases from J; bases unmatched to any gene: 11. DNA for the CDR3: TGTGCCAGCAGCCACGACACAGGGGGTGACAAGGAAGCTTTCTTT. The encoded protein is CASSHDTGGDKEAFF.

The rearrangement links TRBV28 to TRBJ1-6; D is ambiguous. V was clipped by 6 bases and J by 14 bases, with 14 bases between them. The CDR3 runs to 12 residues. Germline CDR1 and CDR2: MDHEN and SYDVKM. The CDR3 DNA reads as TGTGCCAGCAGGTTAACTCCCTCGGCCCTCCACTTT. Translating gives CASRLTPSALHF.

V usage is TRBV5-1 and J usage is TRBJ1-2; 8 nucleotides agree with TRBD1. J was trimmed by 3 bases and V by 3 bases; bases with no gene match: 4. The CDR3 is 14 residues long. CDR1 is SGHRS, CDR2 YFSETQ, per germline. The CDR3 region has the DNA TGCGCCAGCAGCTCGACAGGGGACGACTATGGCTACACCTTC. Protein: CASSSTGDDYGYTF.

This clone was observed a few times. The rearrangement joins TRBV28 to TRBJ1-1; TRBD1 is a possible D gene (5 bases). Trimming removed 5 bases at V and 9 bases at J, with 10 bases between. CDR1 MDHEN and CDR2 SYDVKM come from the germline V gene. This CDR3 contains 11 residues. CDR3 amino acids: CASSRQLQAFF. The CDR3 region has the DNA TGTGCCAGCAGTCGACAGCTCCAAGCTTTCTTT.

Only a few counts were recorded for this clone. The chain has TRBV28 and TRBJ1-5; D is possibly TRBD1 (6 bases). Trimming removed 2 bases from V and 0 bases from J, with 26 bases in between. Germline assignment: CDR1 MDHEN and CDR2 SYDVKM. CDR3 length: 21 residues. This chain's CDR3 is CASSLPPSAFQTGDSNQPQHF. The CDR3 nucleotides are TGTGCCAGCAGTTTACCCCCTTCAGCGTTTCAGACAGGTGATAGCAATCAGCCCCAGCATTTT. Combining the CDR3 with reference TRBV28 and TRBJ1-5 gives the whole variable domain DVKVTQSSRYLVKRTGEKVFLECVQDMDHENMFWYRQDPGLGLRLIYFSYDVKMKEKGDIPEGYSVSREKKERFSLILESASTNQTSMYLCASSLPPSAFQTGDSNQPQHFGDGTRLSIL.

V gene TRBV12-3 or TRBV12-4 combines with J gene TRBJ2-6; no clear D. V shed 3 bases and J shed 8 bases, with 8 bases lying between them. There are 13 residues in the CDR3. CDR3 DNA sequence: TGTGCCAGCAGTTTTCAGGCGACCAACGTCCTGACTTTC. Translating it yields CASSFQATNVLTF.

The rearrangement links TRBV30 to TRBJ2-2; 9 positions match TRBD1. This CDR3 is built from 13 residues. Germline loops: CDR1 GTSNPN, CDR2 SVGIG (reference sequence). V was pared by 3 bases and J by 5 bases, with 1 base of the junction left unmatched. In nucleotides, the CDR3 is TGTGCCTGGAGGGGACAGGGAACCGGGGAGCTGTTTTTT. Translated, it gives CAWRGQGTGELFF. Filled out from reference TRBV30 and TRBJ2-2, the complete variable domain reads SQTIHQWPATLVQPVGSPLSLECTVEGTSNPNLYWYRQAAGRGLQLLFYSVGIGQISSEVPQNLSASRPQDRQFILSSKKLLLSDSGFYLCAWRGQGTGELFFGEGSRLTVL.

The CDR3 DNA sequence: TGTGCCAGCTCACCGTCTCCCGCCGGACAGGCCAATGAGCAGTTCTTC. Translating gives CASSPSPAGQANEQFF. The genes are TRBV18 and TRBJ2-1; 7 positions agree with TRBD1. The CDR3 consists of 16 residues. Germline values: CDR1 KGHSH, CDR2 LQKENI. With 3 bases clipped from V and 6 bases from J, the junction kept 11 bases outside the gene matches.

The chain recombines TRBV18 with TRBJ1-5; D may be TRBD1 (5 bases). This CDR3 contains 15 residues. Trimming removed 1 base at V and 9 bases at J, with 16 bases between. Germline V gene sequence: CDR1 KGHSH, CDR2 LQKENI. The CDR3 loop is CASSPQGPPQAPQHF. The CDR3 bases are TGTGCCAGCTCACCACAGGGGCCTCCTCAGGCGCCCCAGCATTTT. The full variable domain, with the rest looked up from reference TRBV18 and TRBJ1-5, is NAGVMQNPRHLVRRRGQEARLRCSPMKGHSHVYWYRQLPEEGLKFMVYLQKENIIDESGMPKERFSAEFPKEGPSILRIQQVVRGDSAAYFCASSPQGPPQAPQHFGDGTRLSIL.

The V call is TRBV28, the J call TRBJ2-1; tentatively, D is TRBD1 (5 bases). V shed 7 bases and J shed 2 bases, with 15 bases lying between them. CDR1 is MDHEN, CDR2 SYDVKM, per germline. This CDR3 has 15 amino acids. CDR3 nucleotides: TGTGCCAGCACTCACGAAGGGGCCGCCTACAATGAGCAGTTCTTC. The encoded protein is CASTHEGAAYNEQFF. Together with reference TRBV28 and TRBJ2-1, the CDR3 gives the full variable domain: DVKVTQSSRYLVKRTGEKVFLECVQDMDHENMFWYRQDPGLGLRLIYFSYDVKMKEKGDIPEGYSVSREKKERFSLILESASTNQTSMYLCASTHEGAAYNEQFFGPGTRLTVL.

The J gene is TRBJ2-3, the V gene TRBV7-7; TRBD2 agrees at 7 bases. Germline V gene lookup returns CDR1 SSHAT and CDR2 FNYEAQ (reference sequence). This CDR3 is built from 15 residues. V shed 4 bases, J shed 5 bases, and the junction held 9 bases outside the gene matches. The CDR3 loop is CASSSGGLAGDTQYF. DNA of the CDR3: TGTGCCAGCAGCTCCGGGGGGTTAGCAGGAGATACGCAGTATTTT.

This sequence joins TRBV9 and TRBJ1-2, with D perhaps matching TRBD1 (5 bases). Germline lookup yields CDR1 SGDLS and CDR2 YYNGEE. The V gene lost 2 bases and the J gene lost 4 bases, with 21 bases spanning the gap. This CDR3 is built from 17 residues. The CDR3, as DNA: TGTGCCAGCAGCGTCATACCCGGGGGGGACGGGACCTATGGCTACACCTTC. It specifies CASSVIPGGDGTYGYTF.

The chain has TRBV5-1 and TRBJ2-3; 7 bases agree with TRBD1. Germline CDR1 is SGHRS and CDR2 is YFSETQ. There are 17 residues in the CDR3. V lost 4 bases and J lost 4; bases outside the gene matches: 15. The CDR3 sequence: CASSQQQGWDIADTQYF. For the CDR3, the DNA is TGCGCCAGCAGCCAACAACAGGGGTGGGATATAGCAGATACGCAGTATTTT.

The V call is TRBV28, the J call TRBJ1-5; TRBD1 might be the D (6 bases). CDR1 and CDR2 (germline): MDHEN, SYDVKM. The V and J ends lost 8 bases and 6 bases respectively, with 11 bases between them. This CDR3 is 12 amino acids long. The CDR3 sequence: CASSGGPQPQHF. CDR3 DNA sequence: TGTGCCAGCTCCGGGGGGCCTCAGCCCCAGCATTTT.

The chain recombines TRBV30 with TRBJ2-2; 11 bases are shared with TRBD2. The CDR3 spans 14 residues. The germline V gene encodes CDR1 GTSNPN and CDR2 SVGIG (reference sequence). V lost 5 bases to trimming and J lost 2 bases; unmatched junction nucleotides: 1. The CDR3 sequence: CAWGTSGNTGELFF. The CDR3 nucleotides are TGTGCCTGGGGGACTAGCGGTAACACCGGGGAGCTGTTTTTT.

V gene TRBV5-4 combines with J gene TRBJ2-1; 7 nucleotides line up with TRBD2. The CDR3 runs 15 residues. Germline CDR1 and CDR2: SGHNT and YYREEE (reference sequence). With V trimmed by 3 bases and J by 1 base, 4 bases remained unmatched. CDR3: CASSWTRSSYNEQFF. CDR3 nucleotide sequence: TGTGCCAGCAGCTGGACTAGGTCTTCCTACAATGAGCAGTTCTTC.

This sequence joins TRBV6-5 and TRBJ2-7; the D gene is possibly TRBD2 (5 bases). There are 12 residues in the CDR3. Germline V gene data show CDR1 as MNHEY and CDR2 as SVGAGI. V gave up 6 bases and J gave up 5 bases, with 11 bases separating them. The CDR3 DNA reads as TGTGCCAGCAGCCGAGAGGGCCACGAGCAGTACTTC. It is translated as CASSREGHEQYF.

In this sample, this clone turned up once. The chain joins TRBV14 to TRBJ2-2; 7 bases are a match to TRBD2. This CDR3 spans 15 amino acids. Germline V lookup: CDR1 SGHDN, CDR2 FVKESK. With 4 bases clipped from V and 1 base from J, the junction kept 3 bases outside the gene matches. CDR3 DNA: TGTGCCAGCAGCCCTCGGGGGGTGAACACCGGGGAGCTGTTTTTT. Protein product: CASSPRGVNTGELFF.

Only one count was recorded for this clone. The chain uses TRBV19 and TRBJ1-6; 10 nucleotides line up with TRBD1. This CDR3 region has 18 residues. The V and J ends lost 7 bases and 4 bases, in that order; junction bases with no gene match: 13. The germline gives CDR1 LNHDA, CDR2 SQIVND (reference sequence). Written as DNA, the CDR3 is TGTGCCAGTAACTGGGACAGGGGCCCGCCAAATTATAATTCACCCCTCCACTTT. Residues: CASNWDRGPPNYNSPLHF.

This clone occurred once. The chain employs TRBV28 and TRBJ2-6, with TRBD2 matching over 8 bases. The CDR3 consists of 18 residues. The V gene's germline CDR1 is MDHEN and CDR2 SYDVKM. V dropped 4 bases and J dropped 0; count of bases not matched to a gene: 8. CDR3: CASSSGVRGGSGANVLTF. CDR3 nucleotide sequence: TGTGCCAGCAGTTCGGGCGTTCGGGGGGGCTCTGGGGCCAACGTCCTGACTTTC.

With regard to this clone: Other DNA sequences within the sample encode an identical CDR3. In DNA, the CDR3 is TGCGCCAGCAGCCCGGGGACTAGCGGGGGGGCCTACGAGCAGTACTTC. This translates into CASSPGTSGGAYEQYF. The chain recombines TRBV4-1 with TRBJ2-7; 16 bases fit TRBD2. The CDR3 consists of 16 residues. With V trimmed by 4 bases and J by 2 bases, 2 bases remained unmatched. Per the germline V gene, CDR1 is MGHRA and CDR2 is YSYEKL.

This clone is a singleton in its sample. The rearrangement links TRBV9 to TRBJ1-3; TRBD1 matches at 9 bases. Germline V CDR1 and CDR2: SGDLS, YYNGEE. V shed 0 bases, J shed 8 bases, and the junction held 12 bases outside the gene matches. The CDR3 covers 17 residues. The CDR3 protein is CASSVVSTGGPRDTIYF. DNA for the CDR3: TGTGCCAGCAGCGTAGTATCAACAGGGGGCCCACGGGACACCATATATTTT.

The J gene is TRBJ1-6, the V gene TRBV7-2; 8 bases align to TRBD1. V shed 5 bases, J shed 7 bases, and the junction held 7 bases outside the gene matches. Looked up from germline, CDR1 is SGHTA and CDR2 is FQGNSA. The CDR3 spans 15 residues. CDR3 loop: CASSARQGINSPLHF. CDR3 nucleotides: TGTGCCAGCAGCGCAAGACAGGGGATAAATTCACCCCTCCACTTT.

This clone showed up just once. This chain uses TRBV6-1 with TRBJ2-7; TRBD2 matches 10 bases. Germline V gives CDR1 MNHNS, CDR2 SASEGT. The length of the CDR3 is 14 residues. The trim removed 4 bases at V and 2 bases at J, leaving 2 bases unmatched. Here the CDR3 reads CASSVAGGTYEQYF. The CDR3 nucleotides are TGTGCCAGCAGTGTAGCGGGGGGAACCTACGAGCAGTACTTC.

This clone was seen only once. The gene calls are TRBV11-2 and TRBJ1-6; 8 nucleotides align to TRBD1. Germline V CDR1 and CDR2: SGHAT, FQNNGV. The trim removed 2 bases at V and 9 bases at J, leaving 6 bases unmatched. The CDR3 spans 15 residues. Written as DNA, the CDR3 is TGTGCCAGCAGCTTACTTGGACAGGGCGGTTCACCCCTCCACTTT. Its translation is CASSLLGQGGSPLHF.

J is TRBJ1-3 and V is TRBV19; D not resolved. Trimming stripped 3 bases from V and 4 bases from J, with 10 bases between. CDR1 LNHDA and CDR2 SQIVND come from the germline V gene (reference sequence). The CDR3 totals 14 residues. The CDR3 nucleotides read TGTGCCAGTAGTATCCGTCCCACCGGAAACACCATATATTTT. Residues: CASSIRPTGNTIYF.

The gene calls are TRBV12-3 or TRBV12-4 and TRBJ1-1, with 7 bases fitting TRBD1. The CDR3 sequence is 13 residues long. The trim removed 6 bases at V and 8 bases at J, leaving 9 bases unmatched. The CDR3: CASSPQQGEEAFF. Here the CDR3 DNA reads TGTGCCAGCAGCCCCCAGCAGGGGGAGGAAGCTTTCTTT.

The V call is TRBV18, the J call TRBJ2-7; 7 nucleotides match TRBD1. The CDR3 sequence is 13 residues long. V lost 8 bases to trimming and J lost 5 bases; unmatched junction nucleotides: 9. Germline CDR1 is KGHSH and CDR2 is LQKENI. CDR3 amino acids: CASTQGTRNEQYF. The CDR3 DNA follows: TGTGCCAGCACACAGGGGACCCGTAACGAGCAGTACTTC.

This clone was observed a handful of times. V and J are TRBV7-9 and TRBJ2-7; the D is unclear. CDR1 is SEHNR and CDR2 is FQNEAQ in the germline V gene (reference sequence). The V gene lost 4 bases and the J gene lost 0 bases, with 7 bases spanning the gap. This CDR3 has 13 residues. The CDR3 spells CASSSQISYEQYF. The CDR3 DNA reads as TGTGCCAGCAGCTCCCAGATCTCCTACGAGCAGTACTTC. Filled out from reference TRBV7-9 and TRBJ2-7, the complete variable domain reads DTGVSQNPRHKITKRGQNVTFRCDPISEHNRLYWYRQTLGQGPEFLTYFQNEAQLEKSRLLSDRFSAERPKGSFSTLEIQRTEQGDSAMYLCASSSQISYEQYFGPGTRLTVT.